This T cell receptor (beta chain) stems from a study of blood T cell repertoires in COVID-19. Study at large: COVID-19 samples collected from the United States, Italy and Spain covered acute and convalescent phases. From T cells, B-cell-depleted T cells, or PBMCs came the material, which was cDNA or gDNA.

Cohort assignment relied on participant-reported clinical history. Original handling: Estimation of nucleated cell counts was performed using reference gene primer amplification. The data were produced by immunoSEQ multiplex PCR, yet TCRdb's version contains in-frame clones alone and is incomplete. V and J calls and clone size come straight from that table; D and trimming were deduced from the DNA. The sample yields 200,000 to 250,000 clones, about 91% seen once. J lost 3 bases, V lost 6 bases, and 3 bases had no gene match. The CDR3 is 15 residues long. From germline, CDR1 is LNHNV and CDR2 YYDKDF (reference sequence).

The TCR comes from a woman between 50 and 59 years old with acute COVID-19. The V and J genes are TRBV15 and TRBJ2-2; 11 bases line up with TRBD2. The sequenced sample consisted of PBMCs or T cells enriched from blood (not recorded which). CDR3 protein: CATRKTSGDTGELFF. CDR3 nucleotide sequence: TGTGCCACCAGAAAGACTAGCGGGGACACCGGGGAGCTGTTTTTT.